This T cell receptor beta chain was identified in a study of human T cells and chemical hapten exposure. Whole-study context: Once 0.01% DPC had been applied to the upper back by patch test, readings were taken at 6 days.

The CDR3 loop spans 13 amino acids. Germline V gives CDR1 SGHAT, CDR2 FQNNGV. The V and J ends lost 11 bases and 1 base respectively, with 14 bases between them. Authors' methods: Across samples, TCR counts had a median of roughly 97,000 and ranged from roughly 23,224 to 690,600. MiXCR was run by TCRdb on the RACE reads, yielding one entry per CDR3 protein. TCRdb, not the authors, supplied the V and J calls. This table holds about 84,000 distinct CDR3 sequences, more than 10% found once. Regarding time point: patch test 3, about 24 weeks after DPC sensitization. Treatment denoted: therapeutic diphenylcyclopropenone sensitization with weekly scalp DPC. Drawing of blood took place ahead of applying each patch test. Total RNA was extracted from unfractionated whole blood.

The sequenced sample was whole blood, obtained in connection with sensitization to the hapten diphenylcyclopropenone (DPC). V and J are TRBV11-2 and TRBJ2-5; tentatively, D is TRBD2 (6 bases). The sequence was collected from a woman aged 50 to 65 with alopecia areata. Some clones in this sample may be carry-over from other donors' samples. CDR3 nucleotides: TGTGCCTGCCTGGGGGGATCCCAAGAGACCCAGTACTTC. Encoded protein: CACLGGSQETQYF.